This T cell receptor beta chain was recorded in a study of T cells in Graves' hyperthyroidism and ophthalmopathy. The investigators amplified TCR beta CDR3 regions from RNA transcripts. The TCR CDR3 was amplified in a first-round RT-PCR using the HTBI primer set. Via MiXCR, TCRdb re-called the multiplex PCR reads, giving one row per CDR3 protein. The sample has approximately 700,000 distinct CDR3 sequences, over 15% seen once; the top ten hold under 8.5%. This clonotype was recorded at least ten times. Its antigen is unidentified. Orbital computed tomography and thyroid ultrasound, together with serum TRAb and thyroxine and clinical symptoms, were used for diagnoses. The study, taken as a whole, reports: Blood also held most thyroid clonotypes expanded beyond 0.001. Median prediction lead before ophthalmopathy onset was about 6.3 months with the model.

This CDR3 contains 15 residues. V shed 3 bases, J shed 5 bases, and the junction held 5 bases outside the gene matches. This chain uses TRBV12-3 or TRBV12-4 with TRBJ2-1; 9 nucleotides align to TRBD2. The sample was blood. This TCR was sampled from a man between 18 and 29 years old with Graves' hyperthyroidism. This CDR3 reads CASSFIASGDNEQFF. The CDR3, as DNA: TGTGCCAGCAGTTTTATTGCTAGCGGGGACAATGAGCAGTTCTTC.